This T cell receptor (beta chain) was captured by sequencing in a study of esophageal squamous cell carcinoma under preoperative chemotherapy (dated by TCRdb to the late 2010s). Study-wide context: The study profiled TCR repertoires of both peripheral blood T cells and tumor-infiltrating lymphocytes. The study examined the effect of paclitaxel-nedaplatin chemotherapy on T-cell receptor repertoires in patients with esophageal squamous cell carcinoma. Roughly five patients with primary esophageal squamous cell carcinoma were included in the cohort. Repertoires were compared between samples taken before and after paclitaxel-nedaplatin therapy.

Findings and caveats that apply to the study as a whole: Paclitaxel-nedaplatin therapy caused immediate and substantial changes in clonotype frequency, and abundant clones were more likely to contract than to amplify. The cohort was small, with only a handful of patients with esophageal squamous cell carcinoma analyzed. Post-treatment tumor-infiltrating lymphocytes appeared to be derived in part from peripheral T cells migrating into the tumor, rather than solely from local clonal changes. A significant increase in TCR diversity was observed in peripheral T cells after chemotherapy, whereas no such increase was observed in tumor-infiltrating lymphocytes.

Concerning this clonotype: No antigen is known for it. It has no much larger one-base neighbor in the sample; base qualities were not kept.

This specimen's time point label, interpreted: before preoperative PTX-NDP chemotherapy. Patients received paclitaxel-nedaplatin as preoperative chemotherapy before surgery. Libraries came from PCR. TCRdb shows the sequencer as HiSeq X Ten. TCR repertoires were characterized by high-throughput sequencing. TCRdb took the public reads, trimmed them with fastp at Q25, ran MiXCR for clone calling and kept in-frame beta chains. Identical CDR3 protein sequences are pooled into one entry, listed with their most common genes and DNA. In all, the sample holds 15,000 or so distinct CDR3 sequences, and nearly 50% of those were seen once. The ten largest clones represent about 27% of the sample. The CDR3 starts with the cysteine, ends with the phenylalanine, and has 15 residues. Only the CDR3 DNA is retained, 45 bases long and in frame from the first base. Looking up the germline V gene yields CDR1 SGHNT and CDR2 YENEEA.

This receptor chain uses TRBV11-3 and TRBJ2-1; the D gene is perhaps TRBD1, from 6 matching bases. TRBJ2-7 explains the end of the DNA better; the J call may be wrong. The specimen was collected from a patient given preoperative chemotherapy. The clonotype comes from a human donor with esophageal squamous cell carcinoma. The donor label of this sample is uncertain. The DNA is as follows: TGTGCCAGCAGCTTAGGGCAGGGGCCTTTCAATGAGCAGTACTTC. Translation gives CASSLGQGPFNEQYF.